This record looks at one T cell receptor (beta chain) sequence and its context. The data originate from a study of T cell changes during pregnancy in multiple sclerosis. The assay was immunoSEQ multiplex PCR, and TCRdb's table has in-frame clones only and misses some. The sample holds some 100,000 clones, more than 80% seen once. Sequences were derived from peripheral blood, sampled in the second trimester of pregnancy. The TCR was taken from a female donor with multiple sclerosis, enrolled in a pregnancy study.

CDR3 in DNA: TGTGCCACCAGCAGAGGGGCAGGGGCCGATACGCAGTATTTT. This encodes CATSRGAGADTQYF. This rearrangement joins TRBV15 to TRBJ2-3, with a possible D match to TRBD1 (6 bases). Germline loops: CDR1 LNHNV, CDR2 YYDKDF (reference sequence). The CDR3 contains 14 residues. V was trimmed by 1 base and J by 6 bases, leaving 11 bases between them. Complete variable domain (other parts from reference TRBV15 and TRBJ2-3): DAMVIQNPRYQVTQFGKPVTLSCSQTLNHNVMYWYQQKSSQAPKLLFHYYDKDFNNEADTPDNFQSRRPNTSFCFLDIRSPGLGDTAMYLCATSRGAGADTQYFGPGTRLTVL.